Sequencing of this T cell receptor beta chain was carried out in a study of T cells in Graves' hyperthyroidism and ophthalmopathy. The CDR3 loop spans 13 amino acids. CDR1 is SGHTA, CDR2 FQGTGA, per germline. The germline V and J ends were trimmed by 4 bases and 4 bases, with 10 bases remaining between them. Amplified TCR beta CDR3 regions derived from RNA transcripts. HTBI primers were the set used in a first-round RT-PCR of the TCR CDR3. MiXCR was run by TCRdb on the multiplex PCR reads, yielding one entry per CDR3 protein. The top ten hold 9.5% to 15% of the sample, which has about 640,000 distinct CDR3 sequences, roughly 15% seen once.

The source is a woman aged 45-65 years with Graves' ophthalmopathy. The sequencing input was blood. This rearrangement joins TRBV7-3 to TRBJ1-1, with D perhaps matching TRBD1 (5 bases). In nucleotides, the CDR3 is TGTGCCAGCAGCTACGGGACGTTCACTGAAGCTTTCTTT. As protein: CASSYGTFTEAFF.